The T cell receptor (beta chain) described here comes from a study of blood T cell repertoires in COVID-19. As for the study in general: In each case, the material was cDNA or gDNA derived from T cells, B-cell-depleted T cells, or PBMCs.

Per the germline V gene, CDR1 is LGHNA and CDR2 is YSLEER. This CDR3 spans 15 amino acids. After removal of 0 bases from V and 4 bases from J, the junction contained 1 base not matched to a gene. Assay used: immunoSEQ multiplex PCR; TCRdb lists only in-frame clones, some missing. The sample lists approximately 350,000 clones; roughly nine tenths were seen once. The sample consisted of peripheral blood. This receptor was identified in a man in his forties or fifties with acute or convalescent COVID-19. The chain uses TRBV4-3 and TRBJ2-1; the match to TRBD1 covers 9 bases. The CDR3, as DNA: TGCGCCAGCAGCCAAGACGGACAGGGGTACAATGAGCAGTTCTTC. Translated: CASSQDGQGYNEQFF.